The 4 T cell receptor beta chains reported below all come from one sample, sequenced in a study of blood T cell repertoires in COVID-19 (dated by TCRdb to about 2020). The receptor library was made with the immunoSEQ multiplex PCR assay. TCRdb retrieved this table from immuneACCESS and kept in-frame rearrangements only. Not all clones are present; in checked studies, unresolved V genes account for under half, and no reason is known for the remainder. Recorded for this sample are around 250,000 clones; around nine tenths of them occurred a single time. Under 2% of the sample rests with the top ten. Sequencing was performed on peripheral blood. These TCRs come from a woman aged 55-70 years who had recovered from COVID-19.

J is TRBJ2-7 and V is TRBV27, with 9 positions matching TRBD2. The CDR3 spans 15 residues. Unmatched junction bases numbered 2, after V lost 0 bases and J lost 2 bases. Germline V gene data show CDR1 as MNHEY and CDR2 as SMNVEV (reference sequence). The chain's CDR3 is CASSLSLAGTYEQYF. Here the CDR3 DNA reads TGTGCCAGCAGTTTATCTCTAGCGGGAACCTACGAGCAGTACTTC.

The chain carries TRBV5-1 and TRBJ2-1; 10 nucleotides match TRBD2. This CDR3 comprises 17 residues. V lost 0 bases, J lost 3 bases, and 6 bases stayed unmatched. CDR1 is SGHRS and CDR2 is YFSETQ in the germline V gene. Written as DNA, the CDR3 is TGCGCCAGCAGCTTGGGGTTAGCGGGGGGCCTCTACAATGAGCAGTTCTTC. Translating it yields CASSLGLAGGLYNEQFF.

The chain is built from TRBV3-1 (or the pseudogene TRBV3-2) and TRBJ2-1; a weak D match, TRBD2 (7 bases). The germline gives CDR1 LGHDT, CDR2 YNNKEL (reference sequence). The CDR3 has 16 residues. V lost 0 bases, J lost 6 bases, and 15 bases lay in between. The CDR3 DNA is TGTGCCAGCAGCCAAGAGGGAGGGGGTAGAGTCAATGAGCAGTTCTTC. Amino acids: CASSQEGGGRVNEQFF.

This clone has more than one count but fewer than ten. V gene TRBV28 combines with J gene TRBJ1-4, with unresolved D. The germline gives CDR1 MDHEN, CDR2 SYDVKM. This CDR3 is built from 15 residues. Trimming shortened V by 3 bases and J by 9 bases, and 17 bases separated the two germline ends. The DNA for the CDR3 is TGTGCCAGCAGTTTCGTTTTGGCCTTAGACAAAAAACTGTTTTTT. It yields the protein CASSFVLALDKKLFF.